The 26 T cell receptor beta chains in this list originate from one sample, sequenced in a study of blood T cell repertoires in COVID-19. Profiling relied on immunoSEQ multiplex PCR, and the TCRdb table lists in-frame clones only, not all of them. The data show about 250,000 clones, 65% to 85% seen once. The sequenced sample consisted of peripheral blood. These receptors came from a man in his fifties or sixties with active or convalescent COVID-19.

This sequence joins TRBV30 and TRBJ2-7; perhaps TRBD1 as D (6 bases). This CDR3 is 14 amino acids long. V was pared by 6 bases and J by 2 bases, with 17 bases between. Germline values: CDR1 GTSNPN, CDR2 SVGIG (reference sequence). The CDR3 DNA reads TGTGCCTGCCAGGGGTCAGGCGTGACCTACGAGCAGTACTTC. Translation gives CACQGSGVTYEQYF.

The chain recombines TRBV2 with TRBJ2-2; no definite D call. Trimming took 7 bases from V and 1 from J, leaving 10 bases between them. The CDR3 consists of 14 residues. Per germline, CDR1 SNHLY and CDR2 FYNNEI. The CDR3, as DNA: TGTGCCAGCAATCGTCAGAAGAACACCGGGGAGCTGTTTTTT. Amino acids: CASNRQKNTGELFF.

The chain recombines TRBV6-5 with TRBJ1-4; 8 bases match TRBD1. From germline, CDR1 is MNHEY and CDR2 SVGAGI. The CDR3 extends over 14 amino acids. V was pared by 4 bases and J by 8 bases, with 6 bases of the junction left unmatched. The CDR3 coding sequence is TGTGCCAGCAGTTTCGAGGACAGGGCCGAAAAACTGTTTTTT. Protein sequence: CASSFEDRAEKLFF.

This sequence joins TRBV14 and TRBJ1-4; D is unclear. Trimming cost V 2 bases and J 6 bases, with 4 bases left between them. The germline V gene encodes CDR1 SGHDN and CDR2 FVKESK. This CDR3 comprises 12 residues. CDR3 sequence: CASSQLHEKLFF. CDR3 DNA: TGTGCCAGCAGCCAACTTCATGAAAAACTGTTTTTT.

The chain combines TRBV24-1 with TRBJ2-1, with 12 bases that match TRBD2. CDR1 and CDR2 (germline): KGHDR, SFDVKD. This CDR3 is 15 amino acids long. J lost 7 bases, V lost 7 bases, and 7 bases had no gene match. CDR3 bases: TGTGCCACCAGGCCGGGACTAGCGGGTAGGAATGAGCAGTTCTTC. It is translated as CATRPGLAGRNEQFF.

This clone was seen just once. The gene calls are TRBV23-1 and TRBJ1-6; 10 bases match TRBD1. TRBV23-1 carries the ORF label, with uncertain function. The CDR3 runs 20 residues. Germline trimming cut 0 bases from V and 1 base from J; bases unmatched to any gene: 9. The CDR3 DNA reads TGCGCCAGCAGTCAATCGGCGACAGGGGGCTTGGTATCCTATAATTCACCCCTCCACTTT. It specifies CASSQSATGGLVSYNSPLHF.

CDR3 in amino acids: CASSKGTSGVYEQYF. The CDR3 DNA reads as TGTGCCAGCAGCAAAGGGACTAGCGGGGTATACGAGCAGTACTTC. V and J are TRBV7-9 and TRBJ2-7, with 13 bases matching TRBD2. CDR1 and CDR2 (germline): SEHNR, FQNEAQ (reference sequence). The CDR3 sequence is 15 residues long. Trimming took 5 bases from V and 4 from J; bases not matched to a gene: 5.

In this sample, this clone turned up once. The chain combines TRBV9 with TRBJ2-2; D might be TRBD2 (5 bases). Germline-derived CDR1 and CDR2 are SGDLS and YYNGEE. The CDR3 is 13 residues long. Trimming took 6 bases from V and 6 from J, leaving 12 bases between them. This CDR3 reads CASNIRGAGELFF. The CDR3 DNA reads TGTGCCAGCAACATTCGGGGAGCCGGGGAGCTGTTTTTT.

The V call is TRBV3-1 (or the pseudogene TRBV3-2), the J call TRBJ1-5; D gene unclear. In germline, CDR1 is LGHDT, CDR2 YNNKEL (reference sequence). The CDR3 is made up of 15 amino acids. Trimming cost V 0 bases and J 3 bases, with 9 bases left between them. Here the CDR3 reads CASSQDGTNNQPQHF. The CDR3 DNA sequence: TGTGCCAGCAGCCAAGATGGCACCAACAATCAGCCCCAGCATTTT.

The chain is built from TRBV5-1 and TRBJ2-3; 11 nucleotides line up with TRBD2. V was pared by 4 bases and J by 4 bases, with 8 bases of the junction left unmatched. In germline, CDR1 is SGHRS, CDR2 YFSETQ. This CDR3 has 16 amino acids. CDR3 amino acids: CASSLRSGGASDTQYF. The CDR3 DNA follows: TGCGCCAGCAGCCTACGTAGCGGGGGGGCTTCAGATACGCAGTATTTT.

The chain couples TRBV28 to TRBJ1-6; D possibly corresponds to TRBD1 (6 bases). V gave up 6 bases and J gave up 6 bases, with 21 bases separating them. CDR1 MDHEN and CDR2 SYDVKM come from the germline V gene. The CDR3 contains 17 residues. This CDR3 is CASSPTRMGAGNSPLHF. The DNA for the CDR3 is TGTGCCAGCAGCCCAACCAGGATGGGGGCCGGTAATTCACCCCTCCACTTT. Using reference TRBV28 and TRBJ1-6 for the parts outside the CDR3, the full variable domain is DVKVTQSSRYLVKRTGEKVFLECVQDMDHENMFWYRQDPGLGLRLIYFSYDVKMKEKGDIPEGYSVSREKKERFSLILESASTNQTSMYLCASSPTRMGAGNSPLHFGNGTRLTVT.

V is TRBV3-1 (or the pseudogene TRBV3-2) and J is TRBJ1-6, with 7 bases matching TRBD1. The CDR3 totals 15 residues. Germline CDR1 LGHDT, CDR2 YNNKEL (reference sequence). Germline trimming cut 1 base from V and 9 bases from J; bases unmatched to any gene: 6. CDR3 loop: CASSQVSGDSSPLHF. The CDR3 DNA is TGTGCCAGCAGCCAAGTTTCAGGGGACAGTTCACCCCTCCACTTT.

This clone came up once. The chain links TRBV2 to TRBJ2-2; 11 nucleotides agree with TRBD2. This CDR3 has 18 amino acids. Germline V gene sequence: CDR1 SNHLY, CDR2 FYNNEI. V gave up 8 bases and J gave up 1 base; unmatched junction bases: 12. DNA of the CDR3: TGTGCCAGCTCGGCCGTGAGGCTAGCGGGGGGGAACACCGGGGAGCTGTTTTTT. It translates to CASSAVRLAGGNTGELFF.

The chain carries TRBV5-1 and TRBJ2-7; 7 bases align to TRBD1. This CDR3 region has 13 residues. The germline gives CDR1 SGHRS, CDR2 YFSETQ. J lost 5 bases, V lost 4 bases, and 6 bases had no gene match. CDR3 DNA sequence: TGCGCCAGCAGCCACAGGGGCATCCACGAGCAGTACTTC. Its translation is CASSHRGIHEQYF.

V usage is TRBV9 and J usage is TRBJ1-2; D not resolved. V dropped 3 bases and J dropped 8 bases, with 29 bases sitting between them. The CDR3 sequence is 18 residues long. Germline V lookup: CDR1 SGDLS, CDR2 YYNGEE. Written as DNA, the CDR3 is TGTGCCAGCAGCGATACTGCCGCCCCGGACGGCTTAGGAGGGGGCTACACCTTC. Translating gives CASSDTAAPDGLGGGYTF.

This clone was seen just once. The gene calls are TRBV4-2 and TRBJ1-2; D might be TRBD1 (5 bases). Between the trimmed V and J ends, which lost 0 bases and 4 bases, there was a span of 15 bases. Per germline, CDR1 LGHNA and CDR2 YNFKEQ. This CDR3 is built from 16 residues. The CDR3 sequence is CASSQESQGYPYGYTF. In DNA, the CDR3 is TGTGCCAGCAGCCAAGAATCTCAGGGATACCCCTATGGCTACACCTTC.

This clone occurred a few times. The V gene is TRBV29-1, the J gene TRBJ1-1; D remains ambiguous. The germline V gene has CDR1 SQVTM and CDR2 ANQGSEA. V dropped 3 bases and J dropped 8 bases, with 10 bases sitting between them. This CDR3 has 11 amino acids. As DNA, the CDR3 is TGCAGCGTTGAGCGAGGAAGGGAAGCTTTCTTT. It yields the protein CSVERGREAFF.

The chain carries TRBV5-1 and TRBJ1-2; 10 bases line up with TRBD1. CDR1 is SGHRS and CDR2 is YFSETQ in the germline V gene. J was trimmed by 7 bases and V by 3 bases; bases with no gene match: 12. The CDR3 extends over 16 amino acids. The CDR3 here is CASSSPGTGVVVGYTF. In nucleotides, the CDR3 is TGCGCCAGCAGCTCACCCGGGACAGGGGTTGTAGTTGGCTACACCTTC.

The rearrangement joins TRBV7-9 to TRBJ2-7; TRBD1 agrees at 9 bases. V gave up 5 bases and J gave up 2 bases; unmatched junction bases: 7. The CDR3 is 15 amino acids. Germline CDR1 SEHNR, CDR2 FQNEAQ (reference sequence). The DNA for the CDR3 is TGTGCCAGCAGCCAAGGCGGGACAGGGACCTACGAGCAGTACTTC. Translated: CASSQGGTGTYEQYF.

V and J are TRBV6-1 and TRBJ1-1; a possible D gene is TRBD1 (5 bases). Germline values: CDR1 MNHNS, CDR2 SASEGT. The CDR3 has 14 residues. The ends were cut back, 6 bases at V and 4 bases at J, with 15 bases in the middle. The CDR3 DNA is TGTGCCAGCAGAAGGGACTCCGGAGGCACTGAAGCTTTCTTT. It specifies CASRRDSGGTEAFF.

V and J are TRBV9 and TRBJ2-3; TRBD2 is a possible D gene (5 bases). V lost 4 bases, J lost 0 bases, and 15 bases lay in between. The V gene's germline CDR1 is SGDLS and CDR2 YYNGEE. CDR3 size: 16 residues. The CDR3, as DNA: TGTGCCAGCAGCCAAACATCGGGGTCTAGCACAGATACGCAGTATTTT. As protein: CASSQTSGSSTDTQYF.

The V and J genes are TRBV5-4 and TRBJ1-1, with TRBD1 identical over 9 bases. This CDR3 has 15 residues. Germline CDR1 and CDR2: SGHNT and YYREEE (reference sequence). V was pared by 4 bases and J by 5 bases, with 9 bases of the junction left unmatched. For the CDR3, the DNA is TGTGCCAGCAGCCCGGGCGGACAGGGGATTACTGAAGCTTTCTTT. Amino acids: CASSPGGQGITEAFF.

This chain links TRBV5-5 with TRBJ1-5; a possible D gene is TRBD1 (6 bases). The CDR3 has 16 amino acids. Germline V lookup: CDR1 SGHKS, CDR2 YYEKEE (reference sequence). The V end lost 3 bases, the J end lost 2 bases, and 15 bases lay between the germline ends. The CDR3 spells CASSSARDKGNQPQHF. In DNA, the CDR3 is TGTGCCAGCAGCTCAGCCCGGGACAAAGGCAATCAGCCCCAGCATTTT.

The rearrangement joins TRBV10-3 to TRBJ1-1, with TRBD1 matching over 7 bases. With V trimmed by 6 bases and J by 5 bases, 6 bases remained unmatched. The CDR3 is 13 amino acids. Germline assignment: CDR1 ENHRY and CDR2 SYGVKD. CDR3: CAIRPDRETEAFF. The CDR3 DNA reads TGTGCCATCAGACCCGACAGGGAGACTGAAGCTTTCTTT.

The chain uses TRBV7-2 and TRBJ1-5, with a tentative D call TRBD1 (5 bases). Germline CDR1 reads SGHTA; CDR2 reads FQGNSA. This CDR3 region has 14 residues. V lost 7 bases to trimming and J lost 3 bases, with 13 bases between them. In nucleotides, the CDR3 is TGTGCCAGCACGGCACGGGGGTTCAATCAGCCCCAGCATTTT. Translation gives CASTARGFNQPQHF.

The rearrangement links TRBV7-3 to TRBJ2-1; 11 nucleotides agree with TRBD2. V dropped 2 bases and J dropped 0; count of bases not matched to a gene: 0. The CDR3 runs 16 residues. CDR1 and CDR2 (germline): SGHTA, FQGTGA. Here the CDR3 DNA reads TGTGCCAGCAGCTTAGGACTAGCGGGCTCCTACAATGAGCAGTTCTTC. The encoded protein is CASSLGLAGSYNEQFF. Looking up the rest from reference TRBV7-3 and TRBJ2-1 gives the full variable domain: GAGVSQTPSNKVTEKGKYVELRCDPISGHTALYWYRQSLGQGPEFLIYFQGTGAADDSGLPNDRFFAVRPEGSVSTLKIQRTERGDSAVYLCASSLGLAGSYNEQFFGPGTRLTVL.